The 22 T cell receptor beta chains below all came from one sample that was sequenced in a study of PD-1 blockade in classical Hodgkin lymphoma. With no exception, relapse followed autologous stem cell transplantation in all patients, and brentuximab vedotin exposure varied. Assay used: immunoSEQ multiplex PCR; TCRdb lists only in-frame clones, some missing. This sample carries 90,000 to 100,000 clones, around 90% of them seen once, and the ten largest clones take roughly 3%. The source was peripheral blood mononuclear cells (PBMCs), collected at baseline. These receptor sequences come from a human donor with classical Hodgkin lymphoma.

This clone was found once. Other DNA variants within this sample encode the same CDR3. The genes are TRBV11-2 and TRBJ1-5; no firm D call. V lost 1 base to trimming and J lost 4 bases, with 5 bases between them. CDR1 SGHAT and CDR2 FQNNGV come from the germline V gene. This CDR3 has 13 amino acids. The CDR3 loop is CASSLGPNQPQHF. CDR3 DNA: TGTGCCAGCAGCTTAGGACCAAATCAGCCCCAGCATTTT.

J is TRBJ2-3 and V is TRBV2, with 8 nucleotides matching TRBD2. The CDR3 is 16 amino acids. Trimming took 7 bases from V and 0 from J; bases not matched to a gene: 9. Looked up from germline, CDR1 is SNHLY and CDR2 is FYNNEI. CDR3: CASIPRLATSTDTQYF. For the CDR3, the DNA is TGTGCCAGCATTCCCCGACTAGCGACTAGCACAGATACGCAGTATTTT.

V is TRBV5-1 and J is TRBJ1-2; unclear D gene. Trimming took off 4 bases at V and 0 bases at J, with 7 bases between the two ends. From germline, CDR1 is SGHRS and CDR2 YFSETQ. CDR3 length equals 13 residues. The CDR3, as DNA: TGCGCCAGCAGCCTTCAGGCTAACTATGGCTACACCTTC. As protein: CASSLQANYGYTF.

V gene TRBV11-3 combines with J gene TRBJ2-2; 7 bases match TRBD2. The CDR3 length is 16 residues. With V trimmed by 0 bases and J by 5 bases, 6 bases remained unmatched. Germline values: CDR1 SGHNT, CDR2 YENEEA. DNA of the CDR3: TGTGCCAGCAGCTTAGATGCGGGAGCGGGAACCGGGGAGCTGTTTTTT. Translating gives CASSLDAGAGTGELFF.

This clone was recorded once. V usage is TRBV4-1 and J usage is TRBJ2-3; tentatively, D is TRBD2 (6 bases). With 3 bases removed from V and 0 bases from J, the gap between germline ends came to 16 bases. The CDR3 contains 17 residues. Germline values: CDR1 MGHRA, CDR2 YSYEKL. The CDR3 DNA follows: TGCGCCAGCAGCCATTTAGCGGAACCCTCTAGCACAGATACGCAGTATTTT. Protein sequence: CASSHLAEPSSTDTQYF.

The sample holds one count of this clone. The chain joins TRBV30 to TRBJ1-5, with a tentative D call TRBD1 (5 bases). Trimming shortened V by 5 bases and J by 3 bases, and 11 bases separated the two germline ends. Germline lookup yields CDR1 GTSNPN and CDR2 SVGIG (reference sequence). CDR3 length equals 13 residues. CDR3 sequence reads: CAWRSGHNQPQHF. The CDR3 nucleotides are TGTGCCTGGCGCTCGGGGCACAATCAGCCCCAGCATTTT.

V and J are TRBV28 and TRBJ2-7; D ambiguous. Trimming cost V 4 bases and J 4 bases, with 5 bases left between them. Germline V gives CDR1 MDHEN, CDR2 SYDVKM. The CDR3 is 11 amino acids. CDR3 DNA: TGTGCCAGCAGTTACTTTTACGAGCAGTACTTC. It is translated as CASSYFYEQYF.

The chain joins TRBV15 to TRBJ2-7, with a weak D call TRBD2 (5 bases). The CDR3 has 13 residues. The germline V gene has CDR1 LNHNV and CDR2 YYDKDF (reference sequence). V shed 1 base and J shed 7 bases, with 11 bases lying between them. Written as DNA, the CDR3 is TGTGCCACCAGCAGAGCCGTCCGGGAAGAGCAGTACTTC. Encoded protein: CATSRAVREEQYF.

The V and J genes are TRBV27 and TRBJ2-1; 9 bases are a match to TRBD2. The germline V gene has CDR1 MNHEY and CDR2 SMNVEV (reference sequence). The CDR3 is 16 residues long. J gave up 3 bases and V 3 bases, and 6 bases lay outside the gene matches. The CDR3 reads CASSLSASGIYNEQFF. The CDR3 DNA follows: TGTGCCAGCAGTTTGTCGGCTAGCGGGATCTACAATGAGCAGTTCTTC.

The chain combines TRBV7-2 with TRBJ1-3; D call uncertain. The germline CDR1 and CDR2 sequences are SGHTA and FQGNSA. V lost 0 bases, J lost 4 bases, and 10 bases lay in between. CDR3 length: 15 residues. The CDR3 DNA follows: TGTGCCAGCAGCTTAGCGGGCTTGTCGGGAAACACCATATATTTT. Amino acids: CASSLAGLSGNTIYF.

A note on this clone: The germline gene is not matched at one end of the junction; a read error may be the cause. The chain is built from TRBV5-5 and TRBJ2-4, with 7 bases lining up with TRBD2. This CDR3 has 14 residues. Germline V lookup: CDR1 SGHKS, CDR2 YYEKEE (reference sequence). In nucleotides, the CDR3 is TGTGCCAGCAGCTTGGACGTTTCTAGGGAGGGGCCGCACTTC. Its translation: CASSLDVSREGPHF.

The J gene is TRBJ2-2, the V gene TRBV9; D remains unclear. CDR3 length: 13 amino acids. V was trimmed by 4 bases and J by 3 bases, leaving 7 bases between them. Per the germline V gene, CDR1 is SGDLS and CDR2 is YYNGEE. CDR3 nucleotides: TGTGCCAGCAGCCGGTGGGACACCGGGGAGCTGTTTTTT. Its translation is CASSRWDTGELFF.

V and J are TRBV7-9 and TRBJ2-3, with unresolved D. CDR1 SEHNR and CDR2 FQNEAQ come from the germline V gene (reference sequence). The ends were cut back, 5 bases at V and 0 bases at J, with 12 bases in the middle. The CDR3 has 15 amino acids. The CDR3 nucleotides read TGTGCCAGCAGCCTTGTCCTTTCTAGCACAGATACGCAGTATTTT. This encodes CASSLVLSSTDTQYF.

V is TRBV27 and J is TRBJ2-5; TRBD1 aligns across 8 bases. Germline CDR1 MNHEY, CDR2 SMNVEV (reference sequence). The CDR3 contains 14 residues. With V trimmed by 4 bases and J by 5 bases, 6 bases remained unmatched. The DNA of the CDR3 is TGTGCCAGCAGTTACCGGACAGGGCGGGAGACCCAGTACTTC. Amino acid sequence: CASSYRTGRETQYF.

The CDR3 loop is CASSPGDRYTQYF. CDR3 bases: TGTGCCAGCAGCCCTGGGGACAGATATACGCAGTATTTT. The V call is TRBV7-9, the J call TRBJ2-3, with 7 bases identical to TRBD1. The trim removed 5 bases at V and 7 bases at J, leaving 6 bases unmatched. Germline CDR1 is SEHNR and CDR2 is FQNEAQ (reference sequence). CDR3 length equals 13 residues.

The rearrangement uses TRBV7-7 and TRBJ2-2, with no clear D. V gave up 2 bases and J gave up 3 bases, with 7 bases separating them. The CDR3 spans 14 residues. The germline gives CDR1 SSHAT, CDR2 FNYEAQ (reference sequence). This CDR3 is CASSLREDTGELFF. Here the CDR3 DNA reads TGTGCCAGCAGCTTAAGAGAGGACACCGGGGAGCTGTTTTTT.

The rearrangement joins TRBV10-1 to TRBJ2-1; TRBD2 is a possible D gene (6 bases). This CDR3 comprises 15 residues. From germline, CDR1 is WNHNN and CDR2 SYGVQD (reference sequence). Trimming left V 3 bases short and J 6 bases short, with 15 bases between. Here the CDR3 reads CASSDWTNARNEQFF. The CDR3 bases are TGCGCCAGCAGTGATTGGACTAACGCTCGCAATGAGCAGTTCTTC.

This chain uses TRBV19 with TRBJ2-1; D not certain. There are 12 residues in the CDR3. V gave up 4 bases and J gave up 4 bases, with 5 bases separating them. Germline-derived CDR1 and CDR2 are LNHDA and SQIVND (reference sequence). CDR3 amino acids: CASSRRYNEQFF. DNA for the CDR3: TGTGCCAGTAGTAGAAGGTACAATGAGCAGTTCTTC.

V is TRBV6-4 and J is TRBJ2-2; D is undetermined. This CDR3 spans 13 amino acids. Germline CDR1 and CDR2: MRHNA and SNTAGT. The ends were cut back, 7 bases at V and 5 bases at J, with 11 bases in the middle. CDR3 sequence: CASTQTGTGELFF. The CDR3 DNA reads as TGTGCCAGCACCCAGACCGGAACCGGGGAGCTGTTTTTT.

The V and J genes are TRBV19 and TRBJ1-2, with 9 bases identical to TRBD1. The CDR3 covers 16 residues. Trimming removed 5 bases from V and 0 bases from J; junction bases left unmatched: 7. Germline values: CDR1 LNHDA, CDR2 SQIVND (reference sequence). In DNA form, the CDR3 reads TGTGCCAGTAGTCCCCAGGGGGACAGGGCTAACTATGGCTACACCTTC. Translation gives CASSPQGDRANYGYTF.

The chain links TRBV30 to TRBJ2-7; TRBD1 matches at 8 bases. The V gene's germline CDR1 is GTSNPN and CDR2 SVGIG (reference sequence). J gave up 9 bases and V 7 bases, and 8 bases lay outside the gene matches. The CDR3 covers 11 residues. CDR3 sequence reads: CAFNRGDGQYF. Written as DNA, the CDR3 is TGTGCCTTTAACAGGGGGGACGGGCAGTACTTC.

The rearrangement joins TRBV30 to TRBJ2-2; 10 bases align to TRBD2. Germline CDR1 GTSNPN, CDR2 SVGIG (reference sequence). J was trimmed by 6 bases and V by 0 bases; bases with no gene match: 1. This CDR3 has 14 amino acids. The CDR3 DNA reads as TGTGCCTGGAGTGTTAGCGGGAGGTCCGGGGAGCTGTTTTTT. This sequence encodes CAWSVSGRSGELFF.